This T cell receptor beta chain was documented in a study of T cells in Graves' hyperthyroidism and ophthalmopathy. Study-level points and caveats: Separation of ophthalmopathy from stable hyperthyroidism was achieved by a 13 V-J model. Peripheral blood also featured most of the thyroid clonotypes expanded above 0.001.

There were TCR beta CDR3 regions amplified from RNA transcripts. TCR CDR3 underwent first-round RT-PCR with the HTBI primer set. Via MiXCR, TCRdb re-called the multiplex PCR reads, giving one row per CDR3 protein. Of hundreds of thousands of distinct CDR3 sequences listed, just under 45% were seen once; the top ten hold 6.5% to 9%. The CDR3 extends over 13 amino acids. V was trimmed by 3 bases and J by 6 bases, leaving 11 bases between them. The germline gives CDR1 SEHNR, CDR2 FQNEAQ (reference sequence). In making diagnoses, clinical symptoms, serum thyroxine and TRAb, thyroid ultrasound and orbital computed tomography were all used. Details on this clonotype: Its antigen is unidentified.

The chain has TRBV7-9 and TRBJ1-2; D is uncertain. This sequence was found in an adult man with Graves' disease, either hyperthyroidism or ophthalmopathy (not recorded which). The sequencing input was peripheral blood or thyroid tissue (not recorded which). CDR3 region: CASSLVDGDGYTF. CDR3 nucleotide sequence: TGTGCCAGCAGCTTGGTGGACGGTGATGGCTACACCTTC.